The rows below give T cell receptor beta chains drawn from one sample of a study of OX40 agonist ivuxolimab in advanced cancers. This table comes from immunoSEQ multiplex PCR, and its TCRdb copy is limited to in-frame clones, with some not included. The table lists some 70,000 clones, roughly 89% of them singletons, with roughly 8.2% in the top ten. The sequencing here drew on CD4+ or CD8+ T cells sorted from blood, taken in a trial of the OX40 agonist ivuxolimab. These receptors were taken from an adult with an advanced solid tumor such as melanoma, head and neck, liver or kidney cancer. Each CDR3 is given with its conserved first and last residue. A D gene is named only where the DNA matches it firmly. A row's size may be missing; if present it is once, few, many or a size class.

.	few	TRBV9	TRBJ1-6	CASGDLKPPLHF	TGTGCCAGCGGAGACCTGAAGCCACCCCTCCACTTT
.	.	TRBV4-3	TRBJ1-1	CASSQLRGGSGNTEAFF	TGCGCCAGCAGCCAACTAAGAGGGGGGAGCGGGAACACTGAAGCTTTCTTT
.	once	TRBV11-1	TRBJ2-2	CASTVSLGPGELFF	TGTGCCAGCACCGTATCGTTGGGGCCCGGGGAGCTGTTTTTT
.	.	TRBV27	TRBJ1-5	CASSLLGGGNQPQHF	TGTGCCAGCAGTTTATTGGGTGGAGGCAATCAGCCCCAGCATTTT
.	.	TRBV28	TRBJ1-1	CASRLPNTEAFF	TGTGCCAGCAGACTCCCTAACACTGAAGCTTTCTTT
TRBD1	few	TRBV11-1	TRBJ2-7	CASSLNRGSYEQYF	TGTGCCAGCAGCTTGAACAGGGGATCCTACGAGCAGTACTTC
.	.	TRBV14	TRBJ1-1	CASSPAGVNTEAFF	TGTGCCAGCAGCCCCGCCGGGGTGAACACTGAAGCTTTCTTT
.	.	TRBV30	TRBJ2-2	CAWSYAGELFF	TGTGCCTGGAGTTACGCCGGGGAGCTGTTTTTT
TRBD2	.	TRBV5-1	TRBJ2-1	CASSVSGTSGNEQFF	TGCGCCAGCAGCGTTTCCGGGACTAGCGGGAATGAGCAGTTCTTC
.	.	TRBV5-1	TRBJ2-6	CASSLGGLDGANVLTF	TGCGCCAGCAGCTTGGGGGGTTTGGACGGGGCCAACGTCCTGACTTTC
TRBD1	.	TRBV5-1	TRBJ2-2	CASSFGWDRSTGELFF	TGCGCCAGCAGCTTTGGTTGGGACAGATCCACCGGGGAGCTGTTTTTT
.	few	TRBV4-2	TRBJ1-3	CASSQEGRDGNTIYF	TGTGCCAGCAGCCAAGAAGGACGAGACGGAAACACCATATATTTT
TRBD1	.	TRBV29-1	TRBJ1-1	CSSPRDRGWSEAFF	TGCAGCTCACCTCGGGACAGGGGCTGGAGTGAAGCTTTCTTT
TRBD1	.	TRBV6-1	TRBJ1-2	CASSDGQEIGGYTF	TGTGCCAGCAGTGACGGACAGGAGATCGGAGGCTACACCTTC
.	.	TRBV5-1	TRBJ1-1	CASSLRWQGNTEAFF	TGCGCCAGCAGCTTGCGCTGGCAGGGCAACACTGAAGCTTTCTTT
.	.	TRBV7-2	TRBJ1-3	CASSPQVYSGNTIYF	TGTGCCAGCAGCCCCCAGGTTTACTCTGGAAACACCATATATTTT
.	.	TRBV7-9	TRBJ1-5	CASSLRAESGPQHF	TGTGCCAGCAGCTTAAGGGCAGAATCAGGCCCCCAGCATTTT
.	.	TRBV7-2	TRBJ2-4	CASSSGRGNIQYF	TGTGCCAGCAGCTCGGGCAGGGGAAACATTCAGTACTTC
.	.	TRBV23-1	TRBJ2-7	CASSQSTPLW	TGCGCCAGCAGTCAATCGACTCCTCTATGG
.	.	TRBV6-6	TRBJ1-1	CASSYTRERTEAFF	TGTGCCAGCAGTTACACCAGGGAAAGGACTGAAGCTTTCTTT
.	once	TRBV5-8	TRBJ1-5	CASSRKTGPLNQPQHF	TGTGCCAGCAGCCGTAAGACAGGCCCGCTCAATCAGCCCCAGCATTTT
.	.	TRBV19	TRBJ2-7	CASSEIGVAGAYYEQYF	TGTGCCAGTAGTGAGATAGGCGTGGCCGGGGCCTACTACGAGCAGTACTTC
.	.	TRBV28	TRBJ1-4	CASYSLGGRLFF	TGTGCCAGCTATTCCTTAGGAGGAAGACTGTTTTTT
.	.	TRBV6-1	TRBJ2-6	CASCPPLSGANVLTF	TGTGCCAGCTGCCCGCCGTTATCTGGGGCCAACGTCCTGACTTTC
.	.	TRBV18	TRBJ1-4	CASSAQGSNEKLFF	TGTGCCAGCTCGGCCCAGGGATCGAATGAAAAACTGTTTTTT
.	once	TRBV5-6	TRBJ1-2	CASSFFEGNYGYTF	TGTGCCAGCAGCTTTTTTGAAGGGAACTATGGCTACACCTTC
.	.	TRBV28	TRBJ1-2	CASRHLSHNVNYGYTF	TGTGCCAGCAGGCACCTATCCCATAACGTTAACTATGGCTACACCTTC
.	.	TRBV10-3	TRBJ1-5	CAISGDRMGGNQPQHF	TGTGCCATCAGTGGTGACAGAATGGGGGGGAATCAGCCCCAGCATTTT
.	.	TRBV27	TRBJ2-1	CASSLGRPLYNEQFF	TGTGCCAGCAGTTTAGGGAGACCCTTATACAATGAGCAGTTCTTC
TRBD2	.	TRBV7-3	TRBJ2-3	CASSPRTSGGTDTQYF	TGTGCCAGCAGCCCGAGGACTAGCGGGGGCACAGATACGCAGTATTTT
.	.	TRBV7-2	TRBJ2-1	CASSSGALNEQFF	TGTGCCAGCAGCAGTGGTGCCCTCAATGAGCAGTTCTTC
.	.	TRBV18	TRBJ1-3	CASSADLSGNTIYF	TGTGCCAGCTCAGCAGATCTCTCTGGAAACACCATATATTTT
.	.	TRBV7-6	TRBJ1-4	CASSTGRLNEKLFF	TGTGCCAGCAGCACGGGACGGCTTAATGAAAAACTGTTTTTT
.	.	TRBV7-3	TRBJ1-1	CASSLDLSEAFF	TGTGCCAGCAGCCTCGACCTGAGTGAAGCTTTCTTT
.	few	TRBV6-1	TRBJ2-1	CASSVNYNEQFF	TGTGCCAGCAGTGTCAATTACAATGAGCAGTTCTTC
.	.	TRBV9	TRBJ2-5	CASSVGQYSQETQYF	TGTGCCAGCAGCGTAGGTCAGTACAGCCAAGAGACCCAGTACTTC
.	.	TRBV7-3	TRBJ1-1	CASSLTSLNTEAFF	TGTGCCAGCAGCTTAACGTCTTTGAACACTGAAGCTTTCTTT
.	.	TRBV7-2	TRBJ2-7	CASSKPISEQYF	TGTGCCAGCAGCAAGCCTATCTCCGAGCAGTACTTC
.	few	TRBV4-1	TRBJ2-3	CASSQVAGIATDTQYF	TGCGCCAGCAGCCAAGTGGCGGGGATTGCCACAGATACGCAGTATTTT
TRBD1	.	TRBV9	TRBJ2-1	CASSVEGAGEQFF	TGTGCCAGCAGCGTAGAGGGGGCGGGTGAGCAGTTCTTC
TRBD2	.	TRBV7-2	TRBJ2-1	CASSKTSGASEQFF	TGTGCCAGCAGTAAGACTAGCGGGGCGAGTGAGCAGTTCTTC
.	once	TRBV11-3	TRBJ2-7	CASSLRTETYEQYF	TGTGCCAGCAGCTTGAGGACGGAGACCTACGAGCAGTACTTC
.	once	TRBV19	TRBJ1-5	CASSIVQGGNQPQHF	TGTGCCAGTAGTATAGTACAGGGAGGGAATCAGCCCCAGCATTTT
TRBD1	.	TRBV28	TRBJ2-5	CASSLGQGETQYF	TGTGCCAGCAGTTTAGGACAGGGAGAGACCCAGTACTTC
.	.	TRBV7-9	TRBJ1-1	CASSIQGLNTEAFF	TGTGCCAGCAGCATACAAGGCCTGAACACTGAAGCTTTCTTT